Here is one TCR beta chain with its context. Germline V lookup: CDR1 MNHEY, CDR2 SVGAGI. The CDR3 loop spans 13 amino acids. The V and J ends lost 7 bases and 4 bases respectively, with 13 bases between them. These data belong to a study of PD-1 and CTLA-4 blockade in melanoma. Some clones are missing from TCRdb's copy, which holds only in-frame ones; the method was immunoSEQ multiplex PCR. The data hold more than 15,000 clones, with approximately 70% observed a single time. The genes are TRBV6-5 and TRBJ1-2; D remains ambiguous. This TCR came from a human donor with melanoma. Specimen: CD8+ T cells from peripheral blood, collected from a patient given anti-PD-1 treatment. The CDR3 DNA reads as TGTGCCAGCACCGACCCGCTTATCTATGGCTACACCTTC. This translates into CASTDPLIYGYTF.